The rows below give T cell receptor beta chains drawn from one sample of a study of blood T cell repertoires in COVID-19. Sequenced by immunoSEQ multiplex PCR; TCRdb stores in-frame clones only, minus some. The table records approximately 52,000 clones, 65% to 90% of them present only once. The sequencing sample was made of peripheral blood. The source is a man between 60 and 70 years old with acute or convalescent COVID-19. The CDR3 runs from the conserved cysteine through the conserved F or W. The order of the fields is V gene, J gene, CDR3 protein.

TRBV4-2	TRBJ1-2	CASSQEFKGAGYGYTF
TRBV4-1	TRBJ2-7	CASSPNPNTVEQYF
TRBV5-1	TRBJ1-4	CASSLSGGGNEKLFF
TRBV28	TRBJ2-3	CASTPRRGYTDTQYF
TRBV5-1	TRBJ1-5	CASSEGQSNQPQHF
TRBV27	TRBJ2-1	CASSVMGVYNEQFF
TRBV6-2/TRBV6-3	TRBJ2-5	CASSYTSGGTQETQYF
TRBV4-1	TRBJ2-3	CASSRLAGGAASTDTQYF
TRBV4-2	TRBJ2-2	CASSQDKYASGPTGELFF
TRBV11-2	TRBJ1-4	CASSFNQAKNEKLFF
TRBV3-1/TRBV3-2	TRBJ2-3	CASSQVGSGMFLDTQYF
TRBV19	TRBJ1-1	CASSIGSGKNTEAFF
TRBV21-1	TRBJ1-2	CASSKDAERVGTGYTF
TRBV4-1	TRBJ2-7	CASSQDAGVEEQYF
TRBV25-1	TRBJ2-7	CASSDTDRVSYEQYF
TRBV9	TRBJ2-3	CASSPSGVSTDTQYF
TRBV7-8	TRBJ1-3	CASSARQGATGNTIYF
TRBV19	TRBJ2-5	CASSPRGQAGETQYF
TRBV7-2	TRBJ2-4	CASSSALADENIQYF
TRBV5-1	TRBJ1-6	CASSLERGYNSPLHF
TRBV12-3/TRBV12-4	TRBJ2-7	CASSLAGRAEQYF
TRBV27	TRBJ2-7	CASSSTGDEQYF
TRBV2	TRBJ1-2	CASRQGGNYGYTF
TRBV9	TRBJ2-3	CASSAAGAVDTQYF
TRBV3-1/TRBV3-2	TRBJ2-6	CASSPATGLRTSGANVLTF
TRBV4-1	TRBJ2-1	CASAPYFPYYNEQFF
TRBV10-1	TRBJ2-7	CASSELLGTSYYEQYF
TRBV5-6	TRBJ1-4	CASSPVSGGANEKLFF
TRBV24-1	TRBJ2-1	CATSDRLAGGPDEQFF
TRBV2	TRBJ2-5	CASSVDRQETQYF
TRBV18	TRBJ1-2	CASSGQGESGYTF
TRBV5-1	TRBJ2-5	CASSLSPSGVQETQYF
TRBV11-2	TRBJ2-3	CASSGRGDREIDTQYF
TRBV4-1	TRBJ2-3	CASSQGSGRGGADTQYF
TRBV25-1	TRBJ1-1	CASSELNAGAEAFF
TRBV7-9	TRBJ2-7	CASSSSDTTGSYEQYF
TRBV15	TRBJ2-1	CATSRDRGAGRGHEQFF
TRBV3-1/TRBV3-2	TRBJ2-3	CASSQVTDTQYF
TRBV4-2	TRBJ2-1	CASSQERGAGDNEQFF
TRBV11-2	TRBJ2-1	CASSFDRGYNEQFF
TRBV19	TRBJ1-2	CASSTGTGGLGYGYTF
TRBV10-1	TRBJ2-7	CASSPGFYEQYF
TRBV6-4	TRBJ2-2	CASSDGQPNTGELFF
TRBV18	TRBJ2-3	CASSPLRLAGTTDTQYF
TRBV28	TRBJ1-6	CVSGGTGGYSPLHF
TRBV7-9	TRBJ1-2	CASSSRRGPNYGYTF
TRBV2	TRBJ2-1	CATTVSSYNEQFF
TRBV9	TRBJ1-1	CASSVGQAYTEAFF
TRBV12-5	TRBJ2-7	CASGFGVRGEQYF
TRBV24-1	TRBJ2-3	CATSDNGHTDTQYF
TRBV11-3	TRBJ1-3	CASCGDSGNTIYF